The entry that follows covers one TCR beta chain sequence. The CDR3 sequence is 11 residues long. The germline V gene encodes CDR1 SNHLY and CDR2 FYNNEI. J lost 6 bases, V lost 11 bases, and 7 bases had no gene match. Reverse transcription used about 0.45 to 1 ug RNA and random hexamers. Via MiXCR, TCRdb re-called the immunoSEQ multiplex PCR reads, giving one row per CDR3 protein. Of 150,000 or so distinct CDR3 sequences in the sample, roughly 94% were seen once. These data originate in a study of CD8 T cells in Susac syndrome. This TCR derives from a human donor with Susac syndrome. The rearrangement joins TRBV2 to TRBJ2-7; TRBD1 aligns across 7 bases. Sequenced: CD4+ T cells from PBMCs. CDR3 residues: CAATGEGEQYF. The CDR3 DNA is TGTGCCGCTACAGGGGAAGGCGAGCAGTACTTC.